The 2 T cell receptor beta chains below come from one sample, sequenced in a study of blood T cell repertoires in COVID-19. The table came from immunoSEQ multiplex PCR; TCRdb's copy has only in-frame clones and leaves some out. The data show around 320,000 clones, with about 91% seen just once and approximately 6.6% held by the top ten. The sequenced sample was peripheral blood. Receptor source: a woman aged 30 to 39 who had recovered from COVID-19.

The V gene is TRBV27, the J gene TRBJ1-5; 7 bases are a match to TRBD1. Germline lookup yields CDR1 MNHEY and CDR2 SMNVEV (reference sequence). This CDR3 region has 13 residues. Trimming removed 4 bases from V and 11 bases from J; junction bases left unmatched: 8. The CDR3 spells CASSSTFQGAQHF. Written as DNA, the CDR3 is TGTGCCAGCAGTTCAACGTTTCAGGGGGCCCAGCATTTT.

The V call is TRBV27, the J call TRBJ2-7; tentative D call: TRBD1 (6 bases). The germline gives CDR1 MNHEY, CDR2 SMNVEV (reference sequence). The CDR3 runs 14 residues. V lost 0 bases and J lost 5, with 11 bases in between. The CDR3 loop reads CASSLSSGVDEQYF. The CDR3 bases are TGTGCCAGCAGTTTATCTTCAGGGGTGGACGAGCAGTACTTC.